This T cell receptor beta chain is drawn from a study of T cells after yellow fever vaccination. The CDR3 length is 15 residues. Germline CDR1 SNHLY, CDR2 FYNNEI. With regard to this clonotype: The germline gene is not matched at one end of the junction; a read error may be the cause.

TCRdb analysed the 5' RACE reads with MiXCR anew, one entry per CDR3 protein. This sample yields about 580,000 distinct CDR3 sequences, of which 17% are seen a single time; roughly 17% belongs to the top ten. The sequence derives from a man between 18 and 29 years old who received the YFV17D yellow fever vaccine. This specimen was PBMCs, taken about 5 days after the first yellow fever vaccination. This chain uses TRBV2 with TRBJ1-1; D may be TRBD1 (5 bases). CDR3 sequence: CASSETDPGRPEAFF. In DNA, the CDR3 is TGTGCCAGCAGCGAAACCGATCCGGGACGCCCTGAGGCTTTCTTT.